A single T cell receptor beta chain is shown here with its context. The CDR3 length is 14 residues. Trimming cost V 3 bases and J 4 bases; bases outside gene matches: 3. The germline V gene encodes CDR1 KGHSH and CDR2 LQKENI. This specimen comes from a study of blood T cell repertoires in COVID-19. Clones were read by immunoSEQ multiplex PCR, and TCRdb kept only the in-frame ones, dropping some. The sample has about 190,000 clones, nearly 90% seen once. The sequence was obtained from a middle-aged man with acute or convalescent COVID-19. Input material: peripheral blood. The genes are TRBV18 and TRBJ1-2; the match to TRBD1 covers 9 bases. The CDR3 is CASSPLDRGYGYTF. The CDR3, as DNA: TGTGCCAGCTCACCCCTGGACAGGGGCTATGGCTACACCTTC.